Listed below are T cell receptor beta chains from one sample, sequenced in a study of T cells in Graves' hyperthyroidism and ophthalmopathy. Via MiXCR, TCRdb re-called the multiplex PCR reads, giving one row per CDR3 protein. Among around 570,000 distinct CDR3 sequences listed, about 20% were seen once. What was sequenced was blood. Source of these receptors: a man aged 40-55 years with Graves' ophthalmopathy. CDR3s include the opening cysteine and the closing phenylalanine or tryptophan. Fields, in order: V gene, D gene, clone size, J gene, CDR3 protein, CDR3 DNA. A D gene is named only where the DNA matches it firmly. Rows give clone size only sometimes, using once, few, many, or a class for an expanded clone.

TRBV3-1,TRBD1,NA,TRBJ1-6,CASSQEGTVKNSPLHF,TGTGCCAGCAGCCAAGAGGGGACAGTTAAAAATTCACCCCTCCACTTT
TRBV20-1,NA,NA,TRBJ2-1,CSARDQGAYNEQFF,TGCAGTGCTAGAGATCAAGGGGCCTACAATGAGCAGTTCTTC
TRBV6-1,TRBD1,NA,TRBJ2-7,CASIRDRFPSYEQYF,TGTGCCAGCATCCGGGACAGGTTCCCCTCCTACGAGCAGTACTTC
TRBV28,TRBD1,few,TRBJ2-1,CASSPYRGASYNEQFF,TGTGCCAGCAGTCCCTACAGGGGAGCATCCTACAATGAGCAGTTCTTC
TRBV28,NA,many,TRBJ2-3,CASSLQGYTQYF,TGTGCCAGCAGTTTACAGGGGTATACGCAGTATTTT
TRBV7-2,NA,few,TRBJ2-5,CASTGLGARRAQYF,TGTGCCAGCACGGGTCTCGGGGCCCGGCGGGCCCAGTACTTC
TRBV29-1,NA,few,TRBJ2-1,CSVEVPLGGLFF,TGCAGCGTTGAAGTACCATTGGGGGGTCTGTTCTTC
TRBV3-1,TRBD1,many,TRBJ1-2,CASSQAGGYYGYTF,TGTGCCAGCAGCCAGGCAGGGGGATACTATGGCTACACCTTC
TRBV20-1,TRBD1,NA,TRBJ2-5,CSASTGAPETQYF,TGCAGTGCTAGCACAGGGGCGCCGGAGACCCAGTACTTC
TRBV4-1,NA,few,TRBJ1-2,CASSPRGGEGYGYTF,TGCGCCAGCAGCCCAAGGGGAGGGGAAGGCTATGGCTACACCTTC
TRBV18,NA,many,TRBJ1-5,CASSLGAPTGIGNQPQHF,TGTGCCAGCTCACTGGGGGCCCCAACAGGGATTGGCAATCAGCCCCAGCATTTT
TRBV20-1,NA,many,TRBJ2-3,CSANNERTDTQYF,TGCAGTGCTAACAACGAGCGCACAGATACGCAGTATTTT
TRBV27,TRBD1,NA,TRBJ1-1,CASSRQGAATEAFF,TGTGCCAGCAGCCGACAGGGGGCTGCAACTGAAGCTTTCTTT
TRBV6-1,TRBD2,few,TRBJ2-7,CASSPPSAGEVYEQYF,TGTGCCAGCAGTCCCCCGTCGGCGGGAGAGGTTTACGAGCAGTACTTC
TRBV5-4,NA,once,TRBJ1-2,CASGLGGGDGYTF,TGTGCCAGCGGCTTGGGGGGGGGGGATGGCTACACCTTC
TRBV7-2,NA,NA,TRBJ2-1,CASSPREQFF,TGTGCCAGCAGCCCCCGCGAGCAGTTCTTC
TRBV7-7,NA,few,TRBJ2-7,CASSLESVYEQYF,TGTGCTAGCAGCTTAGAATCCGTCTACGAGCAGTACTTC
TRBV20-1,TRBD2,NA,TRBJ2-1,CSARGEREGRYNEQFF,TGCAGTGCTAGAGGGGAGCGGGAGGGCCGATACAATGAGCAGTTCTTC
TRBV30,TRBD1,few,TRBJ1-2,CAWTPTGDYGYTF,TGTGCCTGGACCCCGACAGGGGACTATGGCTACACCTTC
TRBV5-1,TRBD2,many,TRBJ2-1,CASSLALAGGREQFF,TGCGCCAGCAGCTTGGCTCTAGCGGGAGGGCGTGAGCAGTTCTTC
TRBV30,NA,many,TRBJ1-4,CAWSDAAPGVHEKLFF,TGTGCCTGGAGTGATGCTGCTCCAGGGGTTCATGAAAAACTGTTTTTT
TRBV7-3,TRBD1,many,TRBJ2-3,CASSTGNGPDTQYF,TGTGCCAGTTCGACAGGGAACGGTCCAGATACGCAGTATTTT
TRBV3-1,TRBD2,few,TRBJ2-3,CASSLTRLANTDTQYF,TGTGCCAGCAGCCTCACCAGACTAGCCAACACAGATACGCAGTATTTT
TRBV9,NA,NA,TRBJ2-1,CASSAANEQFF,TGTGCCAGCAGCGCGGCGAATGAGCAGTTCTTC
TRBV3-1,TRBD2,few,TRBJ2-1,CASSSGLAVFSSYNEQFF,TGTGCCAGCAGCTCGGGACTAGCGGTCTTTAGCTCCTACAATGAGCAGTTCTTC
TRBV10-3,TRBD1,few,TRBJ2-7,CAISKGQNYEQYF,TGTGCCATCAGCAAGGGACAGAACTACGAGCAGTACTTC
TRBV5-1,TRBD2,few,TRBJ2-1,CASSLAPTSGRNEQFF,TGCGCCAGCAGCTTGGCCCCGACTAGCGGGAGGAATGAGCAGTTCTTC
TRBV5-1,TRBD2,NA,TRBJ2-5,CASSPTFTSVETQYF,TGCGCCAGCAGCCCCACCTTCACTAGCGTCGAGACCCAGTACTTC
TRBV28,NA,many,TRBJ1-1,CASSPGGFDTEAFF,TGTGCCAGCAGCCCTGGGGGATTCGACACTGAAGCTTTCTTT